Described below is a single TCR beta chain sequence and its context. As yet, its antigen is unknown. Use of 60 Vbeta and 13 Jbeta primers characterized the PCR. Only in-frame clones appear in the TCRdb table, and some are missing; sequencing was by immunoSEQ multiplex PCR. The profile shows 130,000 or so clones, over 60% of them singletons. This sample is part of a study of cytomegalovirus exposure and HLA in healthy donors. Points from the study as a whole: In a later analysis, TCR beta V- and J-gene trimming showed a link to a missense DCLRE1C variant. Highly shared sequence variants in one cluster were likely a sequencing artifact. Cytomegalovirus association was listed for about 170 TCR beta chains.

The CDR3 extends over 13 amino acids. CDR1 and CDR2 from the germline V gene are GTSNPN and SVGIG (reference sequence). V was cut by 1 base and J by 7 bases, with 14 bases left in between. What was sequenced was PBMCs. The gene calls are TRBV30 and TRBJ2-7, with TRBD1 as a possible D gene (6 bases). The clonotype comes from a woman between 40 and 50 years old in good health and CMV-seropositive. The CDR3 region is CAWSGGPIREQYF. In nucleotides, the CDR3 is TGTGCCTGGAGTGGGGGGCCCATACGAGAGCAGTACTTC.